This TCR beta chain was sequenced during a study of blood T cell repertoires in COVID-19. This CDR3 contains 14 residues. Germline CDR1 and CDR2: MNHEY and SVGAGI. Trimming at V came to 5 bases and at J to 4 bases, leaving 7 bases not matched to a gene. Repertoires were generated with immunoSEQ multiplex PCR, while TCRdb's copy carries only in-frame clones and drops some. This sample carries roughly 120,000 clones, roughly nine tenths of them seen once, and the ten largest clones take 4% to 5%. This chain links TRBV6-5 with TRBJ1-1; TRBD1 aligns across 7 bases. The receptor's source is a man in his 60s with COVID-19, enrolled during active disease. Material: peripheral blood. The CDR3 is CASSPPAGGTEAFF. CDR3 nucleotide sequence: TGTGCCAGCAGTCCACCCGCAGGGGGCACTGAAGCTTTCTTT.